The 7 T cell receptor beta chains below come from one sample, sequenced in a study of blood T cell repertoires in COVID-19. Method: immunoSEQ multiplex PCR; TCRdb's copy keeps in-frame clones and lacks some. This sample has under 25,000 clones; nearly 90% occur once, and the top ten carry about 8%. The sequenced sample consisted of peripheral blood. All receptors come from a human donor with active COVID-19. The donor label of this sample is uncertain.

The J gene is TRBJ1-5, the V gene TRBV28, with D possibly being TRBD1 (6 bases). V was clipped by 3 bases and J by 6 bases, with 21 bases between them. The CDR3 is 17 residues long. Germline V CDR1 and CDR2: MDHEN, SYDVKM. The chain's CDR3 is CASSFQGHRESGQPQHF. The CDR3 coding sequence is TGTGCCAGCAGTTTCCAGGGACATCGGGAATCGGGTCAGCCCCAGCATTTT.

This sequence joins TRBV27 and TRBJ2-1; D is undetermined. The germline gives CDR1 MNHEY, CDR2 SMNVEV (reference sequence). The V end lost 3 bases, the J end lost 0 bases, and 3 bases lay between the germline ends. The CDR3 length is 13 residues. The CDR3 here is CASSFSSYNEQFF. CDR3 coding DNA: TGTGCCAGCAGTTTTAGCTCCTACAATGAGCAGTTCTTC.

For this clone: Mismatch with germline at one junction end may stem from a read error. Other DNA sequences in the sample encode the same CDR3. The rearrangement joins TRBV28 to TRBJ2-1; tentatively, D is TRBD1 (5 bases). The V gene's germline CDR1 is MDHEN and CDR2 SYDVKM. The CDR3 is 15 amino acids. The CDR3 DNA is TGTGCTGTAGATTCGGACATTAGCTCCTACAACGAGCAGTTCTTC. It translates to CAVDSDISSYNEQFF.

This CDR3 reads CASSYFHRGVSEAFF. DNA for the CDR3: TGTGCCAGCAGTTACTTCCACAGGGGCGTTTCTGAAGCTTTCTTT. The rearrangement joins TRBV6-5 to TRBJ1-1, with 7 bases aligning to TRBD1. CDR3 size: 15 residues. V gave up 1 base and J gave up 6 bases; unmatched junction bases: 8. Germline CDR1 reads MNHEY; CDR2 reads SVGAGI.

This clone was recorded once. The chain recombines TRBV27 with TRBJ2-7; 7 positions agree with TRBD1. This CDR3 region has 14 residues. The germline V gene has CDR1 MNHEY and CDR2 SMNVEV (reference sequence). The V gene end was trimmed by 3 bases and the J gene end by 6 bases; junction bases not matched to a gene: 8. The CDR3 DNA reads as TGTGCCAGCAGTTTTGCTGGCCCAGGGGGCGAGCAGTACTTC. Protein product: CASSFAGPGGEQYF.

The J gene is TRBJ2-3, the V gene TRBV11-2; the D gene is possibly TRBD1 (6 bases). Trimming removed 0 bases at V and 10 bases at J, with 14 bases between. CDR1 is SGHAT and CDR2 is FQNNGV in the germline V gene. The CDR3 spans 14 residues. DNA for the CDR3: TGTGCCAGCAGCTTAGATCAGGAAGGGGGAGCGCAGTATTTT. Amino acid sequence: CASSLDQEGGAQYF.

This clone is termed medium-sized. The chain recombines TRBV6-6 with TRBJ1-5; perhaps TRBD1 as D (6 bases). Germline V gives CDR1 MNHNY, CDR2 SVGAGI (reference sequence). This CDR3 spans 16 amino acids. The ends were cut back, 2 bases at V and 0 bases at J, with 11 bases in the middle. Here the CDR3 reads CASSYTSGDSNQPQHF. The CDR3, as DNA: TGTGCCAGCAGTTACACGTCAGGGGATAGCAATCAGCCCCAGCATTTT.